This T cell receptor (beta chain) originates from a study of glioma-infiltrating T cells after dendritic cell vaccination. Across the study: Glioblastoma patients came from Phase I and II dendritic cell vaccination trials.

Germline V gene lookup returns CDR1 SGHKS and CDR2 YYEKEE (reference sequence). CDR3 length: 14 amino acids. V lost 7 bases, J lost 1 base, and 5 bases stayed unmatched. TCRdb's table, derived via immunoSEQ multiplex PCR, lists solely in-frame clones and lacks some. The sample includes around 100,000 clones, roughly 79% of them seen just once. The TCR originated in a human donor with glioblastoma. Sequenced here: blood, sampled before dendritic cell vaccination. This sequence joins TRBV5-5 and TRBJ2-3; the match to TRBD2 covers 8 bases. CDR3 nucleotide sequence: TGTGCCAGCTACGGGGGGGCCCGCACAGATACGCAGTATTTT. It codes for CASYGGARTDTQYF.